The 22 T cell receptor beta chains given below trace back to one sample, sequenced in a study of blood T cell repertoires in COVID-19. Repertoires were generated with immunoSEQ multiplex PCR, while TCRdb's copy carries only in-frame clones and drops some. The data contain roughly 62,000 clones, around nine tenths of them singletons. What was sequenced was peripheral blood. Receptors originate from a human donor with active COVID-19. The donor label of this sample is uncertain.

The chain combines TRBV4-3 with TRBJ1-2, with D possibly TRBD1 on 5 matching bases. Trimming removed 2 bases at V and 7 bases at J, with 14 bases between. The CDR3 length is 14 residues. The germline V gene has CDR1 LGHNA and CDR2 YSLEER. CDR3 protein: CASSQWTGGAGYTF. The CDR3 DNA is TGCGCCAGCAGCCAATGGACGGGGGGTGCTGGCTACACCTTC.

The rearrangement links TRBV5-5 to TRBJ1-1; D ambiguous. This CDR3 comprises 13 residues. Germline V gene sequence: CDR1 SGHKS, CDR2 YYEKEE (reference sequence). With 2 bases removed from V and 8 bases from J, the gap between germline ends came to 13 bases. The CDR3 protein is CASSFLEASEAFF. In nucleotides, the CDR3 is TGTGCCAGCAGCTTTCTTGAGGCGAGCGAAGCTTTCTTT.

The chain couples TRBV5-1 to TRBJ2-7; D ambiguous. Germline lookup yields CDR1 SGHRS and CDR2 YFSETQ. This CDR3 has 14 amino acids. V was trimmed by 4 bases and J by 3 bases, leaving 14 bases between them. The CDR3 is CASSIGSAFYEQYF. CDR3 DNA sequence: TGCGCCAGCAGCATCGGGTCCGCTTTCTACGAGCAGTACTTC.

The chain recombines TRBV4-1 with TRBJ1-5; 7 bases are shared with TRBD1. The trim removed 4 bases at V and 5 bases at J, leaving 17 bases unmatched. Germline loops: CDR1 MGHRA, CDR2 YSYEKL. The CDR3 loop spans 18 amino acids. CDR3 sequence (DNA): TGCGCCAGCAGCCCAAGCGTCCTTAAGACAGGGCTTTATCAGCCCCAGCATTTT. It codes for CASSPSVLKTGLYQPQHF.

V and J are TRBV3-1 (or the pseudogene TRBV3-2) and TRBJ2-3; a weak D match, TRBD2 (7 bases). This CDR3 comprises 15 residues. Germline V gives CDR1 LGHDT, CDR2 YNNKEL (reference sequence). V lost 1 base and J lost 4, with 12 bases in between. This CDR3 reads CASSQGEGGPDTQYF. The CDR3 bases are TGTGCCAGCAGCCAAGGGGAGGGGGGCCCAGATACGCAGTATTTT.

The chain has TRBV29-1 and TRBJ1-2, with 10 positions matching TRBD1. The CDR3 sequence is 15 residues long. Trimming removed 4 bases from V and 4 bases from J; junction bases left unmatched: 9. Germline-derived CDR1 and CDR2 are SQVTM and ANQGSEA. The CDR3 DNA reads TGCAGCGTTGGGGGTGGGACAGGGGTTAGCTATGGCTACACCTTC. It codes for CSVGGGTGVSYGYTF.

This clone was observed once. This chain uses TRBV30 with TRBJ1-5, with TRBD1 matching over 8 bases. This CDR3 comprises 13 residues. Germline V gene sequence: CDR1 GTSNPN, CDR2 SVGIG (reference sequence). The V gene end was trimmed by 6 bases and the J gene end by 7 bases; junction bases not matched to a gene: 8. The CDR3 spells CACTDREGQPQHF. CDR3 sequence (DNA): TGTGCCTGTACGGACAGGGAAGGGCAGCCCCAGCATTTT.

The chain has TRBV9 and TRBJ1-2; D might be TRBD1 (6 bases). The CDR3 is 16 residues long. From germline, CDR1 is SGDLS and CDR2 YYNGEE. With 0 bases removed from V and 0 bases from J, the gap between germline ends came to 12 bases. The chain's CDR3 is CASSVDRVSSNYGYTF. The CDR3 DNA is TGTGCCAGCAGCGTAGACAGGGTTTCGTCTAACTATGGCTACACCTTC.

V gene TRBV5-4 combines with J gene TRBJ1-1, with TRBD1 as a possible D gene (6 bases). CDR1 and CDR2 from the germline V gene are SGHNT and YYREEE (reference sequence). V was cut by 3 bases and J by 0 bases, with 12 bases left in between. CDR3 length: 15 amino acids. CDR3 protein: CASSSHEGVNTEAFF. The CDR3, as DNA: TGTGCCAGCAGCTCTCACGAGGGGGTGAACACTGAAGCTTTCTTT.

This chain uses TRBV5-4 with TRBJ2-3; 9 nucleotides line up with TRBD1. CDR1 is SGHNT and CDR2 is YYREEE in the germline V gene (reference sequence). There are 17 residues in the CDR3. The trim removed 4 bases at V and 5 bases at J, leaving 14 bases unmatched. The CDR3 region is CASSDAINRGRGDTQYF. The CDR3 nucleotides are TGTGCCAGCAGCGACGCAATAAACAGGGGGCGAGGAGATACGCAGTATTTT.

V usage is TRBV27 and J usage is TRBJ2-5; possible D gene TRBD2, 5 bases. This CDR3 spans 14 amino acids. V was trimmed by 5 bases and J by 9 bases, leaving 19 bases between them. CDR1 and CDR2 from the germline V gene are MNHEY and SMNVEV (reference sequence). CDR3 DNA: TGTGCCAGCAGTCCCGGGGTAAATCCGCCGGCCCAGTACTTC. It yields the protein CASSPGVNPPAQYF.

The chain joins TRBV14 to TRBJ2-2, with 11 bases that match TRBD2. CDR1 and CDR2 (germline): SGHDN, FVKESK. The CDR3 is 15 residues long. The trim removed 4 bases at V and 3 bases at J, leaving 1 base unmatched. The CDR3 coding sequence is TGTGCCAGCAGCCTTAGCGGGAGGGACACCGGGGAGCTGTTTTTT. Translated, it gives CASSLSGRDTGELFF.

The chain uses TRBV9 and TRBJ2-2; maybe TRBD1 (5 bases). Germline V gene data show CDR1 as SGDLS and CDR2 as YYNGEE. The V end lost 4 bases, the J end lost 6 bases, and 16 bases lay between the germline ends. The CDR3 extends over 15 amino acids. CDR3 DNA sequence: TGTGCCAGCAGCATCCGGACAATCCCACCCGGGGAGCTGTTTTTT. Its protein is CASSIRTIPPGELFF.

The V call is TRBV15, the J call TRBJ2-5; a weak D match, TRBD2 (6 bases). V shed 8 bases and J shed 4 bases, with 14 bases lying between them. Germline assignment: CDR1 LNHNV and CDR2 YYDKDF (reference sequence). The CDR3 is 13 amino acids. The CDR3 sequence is CATGAWEAETQYF. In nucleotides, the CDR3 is TGTGCCACCGGGGCCTGGGAGGCAGAGACCCAGTACTTC.

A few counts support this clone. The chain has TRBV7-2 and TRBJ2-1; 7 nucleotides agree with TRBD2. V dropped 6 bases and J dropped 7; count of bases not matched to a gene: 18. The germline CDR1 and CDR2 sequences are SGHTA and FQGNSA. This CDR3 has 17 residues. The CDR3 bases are TGTGCCAGCAGTTTGGATGCGGGAGCAAGGGGTAGAAATGAGCAGTTCTTC. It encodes CASSLDAGARGRNEQFF.

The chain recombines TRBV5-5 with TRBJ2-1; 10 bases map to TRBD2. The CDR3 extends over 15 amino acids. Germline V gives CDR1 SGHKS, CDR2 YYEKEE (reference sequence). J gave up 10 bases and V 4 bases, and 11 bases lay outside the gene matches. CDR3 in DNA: TGTGCCAGCAGCGTACTAACTAGCGGGATACGAGAGCAGTTCTTC. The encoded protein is CASSVLTSGIREQFF. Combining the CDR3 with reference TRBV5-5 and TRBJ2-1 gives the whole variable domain DAGVTQSPTHLIKTRGQQVTLRCSPISGHKSVSWYQQVLGQGPQFIFQYYEKEERGRGNFPDRFSARQFPNYSSELNVNALLLGDSALYLCASSVLTSGIREQFFGPGTRLTVL.

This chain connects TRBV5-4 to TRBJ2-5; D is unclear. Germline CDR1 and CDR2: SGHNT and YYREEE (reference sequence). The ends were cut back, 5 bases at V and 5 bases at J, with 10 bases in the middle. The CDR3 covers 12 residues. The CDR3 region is CASSLVGETQYF. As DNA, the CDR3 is TGTGCCAGCAGTCTGGTCGGTGAGACCCAGTACTTC.

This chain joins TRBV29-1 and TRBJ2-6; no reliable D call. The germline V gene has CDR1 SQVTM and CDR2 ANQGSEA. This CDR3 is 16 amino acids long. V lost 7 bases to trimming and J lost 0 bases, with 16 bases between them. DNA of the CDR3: TGCAGCGCCTCCGTAGACATCAACTCTGGGGCCAACGTCCTGACTTTC. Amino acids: CSASVDINSGANVLTF.

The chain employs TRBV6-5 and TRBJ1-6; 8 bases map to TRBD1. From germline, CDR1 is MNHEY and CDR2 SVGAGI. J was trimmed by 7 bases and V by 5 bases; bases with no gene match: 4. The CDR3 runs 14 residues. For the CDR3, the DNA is TGTGCCAGCAGTACGGACAGGGTCAATTCACCCCTCCACTTT. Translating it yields CASSTDRVNSPLHF.

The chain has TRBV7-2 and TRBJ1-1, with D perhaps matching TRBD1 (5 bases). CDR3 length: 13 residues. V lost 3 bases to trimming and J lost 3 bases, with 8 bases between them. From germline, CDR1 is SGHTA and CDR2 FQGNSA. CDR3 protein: CASSLRQYTEAFF. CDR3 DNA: TGTGCCAGCAGCTTGCGACAGTACACTGAAGCTTTCTTT. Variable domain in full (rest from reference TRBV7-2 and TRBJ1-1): GAGVSQSPSNKVTEKGKDVELRCDPISGHTALYWYRQSLGQGLEFLIYFQGNSAPDKSGLPSDRFSAERTGGSVSTLTIQRTQQEDSAVYLCASSLRQYTEAFFGQGTRLTVV.

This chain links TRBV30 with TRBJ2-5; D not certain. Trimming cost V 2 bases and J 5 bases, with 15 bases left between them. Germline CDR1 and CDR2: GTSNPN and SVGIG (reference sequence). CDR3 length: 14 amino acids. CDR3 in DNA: TGTGCCTGGAGTCCTCAGGATCAAACGGAGACCCAGTACTTC. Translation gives CAWSPQDQTETQYF. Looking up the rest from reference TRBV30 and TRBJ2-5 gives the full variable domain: SQTIHQWPATLVQPVGSPLSLECTVEGTSNPNLYWYRQAAGRGLQLLFYSVGIGQISSEVPQNLSASRPQDRQFILSSKKLLLSDSGFYLCAWSPQDQTETQYFGPGTRLLVL.

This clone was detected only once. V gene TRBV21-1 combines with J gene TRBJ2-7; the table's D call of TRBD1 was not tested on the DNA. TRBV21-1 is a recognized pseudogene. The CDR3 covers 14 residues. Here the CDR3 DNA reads TGTGCCAGCTGGAAGGGACAGGAAACCTACGAGCAGTACTTC. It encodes CASWKGQETYEQYF.